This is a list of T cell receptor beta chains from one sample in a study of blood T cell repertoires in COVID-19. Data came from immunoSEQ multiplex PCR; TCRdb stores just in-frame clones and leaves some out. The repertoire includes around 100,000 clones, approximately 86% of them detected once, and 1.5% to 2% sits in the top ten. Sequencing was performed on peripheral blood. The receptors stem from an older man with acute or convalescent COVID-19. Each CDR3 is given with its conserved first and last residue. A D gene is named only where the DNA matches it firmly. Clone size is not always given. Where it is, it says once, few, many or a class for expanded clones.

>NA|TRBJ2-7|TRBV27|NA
TGTGCCAGCAGTTTTACGATTCCTCGGTCCTACGAGCAGTACTTC
CASSFTIPRSYEQYF
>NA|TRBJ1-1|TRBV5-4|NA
TGTGCCAGCAGCTTGGTCACAATGAACACTGAAGCTTTCTTT
CASSLVTMNTEAFF
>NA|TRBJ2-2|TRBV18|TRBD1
TGTGCCAGCTCACCATATCTCCAGGGGGCAGACACCGGGGAGCTGTTTTTT
CASSPYLQGADTGELFF
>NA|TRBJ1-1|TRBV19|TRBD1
TGTGCCAGTAGTTTCGACAGGGTCACTGAAGCTTTCTTT
CASSFDRVTEAFF
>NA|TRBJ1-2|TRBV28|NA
TGTGCCAGCAGTTTTGATCTCCCAGGGAACTATGGCTACACCTTC
CASSFDLPGNYGYTF
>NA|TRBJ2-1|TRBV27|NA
TGTGCCAGCAGTCGACGTAGCCCCCGGGGTAGCTCCTACAATGAGCAGTTCTTC
CASSRRSPRGSSYNEQFF
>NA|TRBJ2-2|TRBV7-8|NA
TGTGCCAGCAGCCGCTCCAGGGATTTGAACACCGGGGAGCTGTTTTTT
CASSRSRDLNTGELFF
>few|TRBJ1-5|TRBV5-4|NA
TGTGCCAGCAGCTTGGCAGGGGATCAGCCCCAGCATTTT
CASSLAGDQPQHF
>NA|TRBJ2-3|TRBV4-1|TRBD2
TGCGCCAGCAGCCTCCCCGATCCGGGACTAGCGGATCCCTCAAGGGCAGATACGCAGTATTTT
CASSLPDPGLADPSRADTQYF
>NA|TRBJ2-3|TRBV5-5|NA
TGTGCCAGCAGCTACCTGACCGGGGCAGATACGCAGTATTTT
CASSYLTGADTQYF
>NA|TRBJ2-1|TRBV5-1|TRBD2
TGCGCCAGCAGCTTGCTAGCTAGCGGTTACAATGAGCAGTTCTTC
CASSLLASGYNEQFF
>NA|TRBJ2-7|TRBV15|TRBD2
TGTGCCACCAGCCTAGAGCGGGGGCCGTCCTACGAGCAGTACTTC
CATSLERGPSYEQYF
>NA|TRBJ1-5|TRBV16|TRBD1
TGTGCCAGCAGCCAACCTACAGGGGTTAAACAGCCCCAGCATTTT
CASSQPTGVKQPQHF
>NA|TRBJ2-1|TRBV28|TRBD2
TGTGCCAGCAGCCCTGGGGGAGGGGCCTACAATGAGCAGTTCTTC
CASSPGGGAYNEQFF
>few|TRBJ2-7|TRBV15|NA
TGTGCCACCAGCAGGGGACTCTTTTACGAGCAGTACTTC
CATSRGLFYEQYF
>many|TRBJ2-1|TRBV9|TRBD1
TGTGCCAGCAGCGGACAGGGGACCTATGAGCAGTTCTTC
CASSGQGTYEQFF